This TCR beta chain was profiled in a study of blood T cell repertoires in COVID-19. Study-wide context: Acute and convalescent COVID-19 samples came from the United States, Italy and Spain.

Measured with immunoSEQ multiplex PCR; TCRdb has only the in-frame clones, and not every one. The sample shows 190,000 or so clones, roughly 80% of them seen only once. From germline, CDR1 is SGHVS and CDR2 FNYEAQ. The V gene lost 2 bases and the J gene lost 6 bases, with 10 bases spanning the gap. CDR3 size: 13 residues. V gene TRBV7-6 combines with J gene TRBJ1-2; D is undetermined. This TCR derives from a man in his fifties who had recovered from COVID-19. The sample taken for sequencing was peripheral blood. The CDR3, as DNA: TGTGCCAGCAGCTTATCCGGGATCGATGGCTACACCTTC. Translated, it gives CASSLSGIDGYTF.